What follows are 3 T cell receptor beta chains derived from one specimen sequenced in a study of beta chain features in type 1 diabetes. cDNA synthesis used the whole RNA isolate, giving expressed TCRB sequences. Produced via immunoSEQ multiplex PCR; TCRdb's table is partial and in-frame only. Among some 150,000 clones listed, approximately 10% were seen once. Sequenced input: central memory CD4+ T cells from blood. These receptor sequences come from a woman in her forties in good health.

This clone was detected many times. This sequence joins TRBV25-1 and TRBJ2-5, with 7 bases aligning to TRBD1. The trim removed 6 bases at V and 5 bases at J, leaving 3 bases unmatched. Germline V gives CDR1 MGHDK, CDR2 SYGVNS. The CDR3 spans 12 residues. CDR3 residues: CASRHRGETQYF. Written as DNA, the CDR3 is TGTGCCAGCAGACACAGGGGTGAGACCCAGTACTTC. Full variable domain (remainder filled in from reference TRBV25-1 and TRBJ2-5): EADIYQTPRYLVIGTGKKITLECSQTMGHDKMYWYQQDPGMELHLIHYSYGVNSTEKGDLSSESTVSRIRTEHFPLTLESARPSHTSQYLCASRHRGETQYFGPGTRLLVL.

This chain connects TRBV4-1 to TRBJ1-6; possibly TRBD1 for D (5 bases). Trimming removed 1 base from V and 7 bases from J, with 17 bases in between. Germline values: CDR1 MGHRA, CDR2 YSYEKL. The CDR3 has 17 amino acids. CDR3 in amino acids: CASSQVKFREGNSPLHF. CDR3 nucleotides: TGCGCCAGCAGCCAAGTTAAGTTCCGGGAGGGGAATTCACCCCTCCACTTT.

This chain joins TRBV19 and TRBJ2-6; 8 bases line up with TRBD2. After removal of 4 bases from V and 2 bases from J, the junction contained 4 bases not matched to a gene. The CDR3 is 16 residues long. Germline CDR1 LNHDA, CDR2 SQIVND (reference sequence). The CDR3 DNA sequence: TGTGCCAGTAGTACCCGGGGGGGGCCTGGGGCCAACGTCCTGACTTTC. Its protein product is CASSTRGGPGANVLTF.